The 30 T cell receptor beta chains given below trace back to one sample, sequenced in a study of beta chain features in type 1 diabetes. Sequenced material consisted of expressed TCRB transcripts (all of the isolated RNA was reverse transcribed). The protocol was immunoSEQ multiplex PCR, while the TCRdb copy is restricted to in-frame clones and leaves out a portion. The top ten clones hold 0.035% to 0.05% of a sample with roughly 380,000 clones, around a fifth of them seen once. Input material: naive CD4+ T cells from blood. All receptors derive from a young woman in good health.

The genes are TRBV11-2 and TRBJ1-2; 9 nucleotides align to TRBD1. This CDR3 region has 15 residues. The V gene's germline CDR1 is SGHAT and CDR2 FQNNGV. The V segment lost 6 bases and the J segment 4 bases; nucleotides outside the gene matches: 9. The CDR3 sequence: CASRSLRDRVYGYTF. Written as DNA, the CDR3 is TGTGCCAGCAGATCCCTTCGGGACAGGGTCTATGGCTACACCTTC.

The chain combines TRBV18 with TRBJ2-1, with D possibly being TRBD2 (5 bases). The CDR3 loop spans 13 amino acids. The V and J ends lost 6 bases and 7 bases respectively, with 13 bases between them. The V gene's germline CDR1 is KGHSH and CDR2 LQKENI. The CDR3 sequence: CASSPGRENEQFF. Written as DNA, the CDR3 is TGTGCCAGCTCCCCCGGACGGGAAAATGAGCAGTTCTTC. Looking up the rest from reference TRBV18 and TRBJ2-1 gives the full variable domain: NAGVMQNPRHLVRRRGQEARLRCSPMKGHSHVYWYRQLPEEGLKFMVYLQKENIIDESGMPKERFSAEFPKEGPSILRIQQVVRGDSAAYFCASSPGRENEQFFGPGTRLTVL.

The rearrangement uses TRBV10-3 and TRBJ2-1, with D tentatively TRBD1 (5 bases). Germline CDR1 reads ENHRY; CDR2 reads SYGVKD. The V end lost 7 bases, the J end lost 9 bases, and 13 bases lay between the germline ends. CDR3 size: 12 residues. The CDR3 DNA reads TGTGCCATCAAAAACAGACAGACTGAGCAGTTCTTC. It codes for CAIKNRQTEQFF.

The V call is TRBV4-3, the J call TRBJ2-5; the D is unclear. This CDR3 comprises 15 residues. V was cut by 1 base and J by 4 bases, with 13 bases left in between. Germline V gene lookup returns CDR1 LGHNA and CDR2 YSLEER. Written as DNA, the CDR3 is TGCGCCAGCAGCCAAGCTATCCTGCCAGGAGAGACCCAGTACTTC. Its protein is CASSQAILPGETQYF.

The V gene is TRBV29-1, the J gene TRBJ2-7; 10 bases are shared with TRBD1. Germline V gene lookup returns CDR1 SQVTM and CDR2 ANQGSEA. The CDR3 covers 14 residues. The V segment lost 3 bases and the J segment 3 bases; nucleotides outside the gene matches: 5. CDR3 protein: CSVEGQGTYYEQYF. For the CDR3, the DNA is TGCAGCGTTGAGGGACAGGGGACATACTACGAGCAGTACTTC.

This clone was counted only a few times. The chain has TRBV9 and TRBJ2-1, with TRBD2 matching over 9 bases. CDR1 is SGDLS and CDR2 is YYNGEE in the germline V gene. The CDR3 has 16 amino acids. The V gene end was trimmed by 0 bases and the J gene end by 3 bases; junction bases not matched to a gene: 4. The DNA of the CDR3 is TGTGCCAGCAGCGTAGAAGGGACTAGCTACTACAATGAGCAGTTCTTC. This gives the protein CASSVEGTSYYNEQFF.

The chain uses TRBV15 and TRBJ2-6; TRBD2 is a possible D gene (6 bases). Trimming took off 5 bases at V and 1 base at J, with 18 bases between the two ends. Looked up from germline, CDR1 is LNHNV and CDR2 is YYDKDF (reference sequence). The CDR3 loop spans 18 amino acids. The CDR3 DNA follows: TGTGCCACCAGCCTCGGGACTTCCCCGGGTTCTGGGGCCAACGTCCTGACTTTC. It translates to CATSLGTSPGSGANVLTF.

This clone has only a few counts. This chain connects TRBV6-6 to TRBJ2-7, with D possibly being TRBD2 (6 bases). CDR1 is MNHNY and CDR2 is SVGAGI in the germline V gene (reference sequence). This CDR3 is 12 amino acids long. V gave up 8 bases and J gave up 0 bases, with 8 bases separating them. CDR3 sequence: CASRTTSYEQYF. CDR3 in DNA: TGTGCCAGCCGGACTACCTCCTACGAGCAGTACTTC.

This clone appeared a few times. The CDR3 DNA reads TGTGCCAGCATAGGAGGGACCTCCTCCTACGAGCAGTACTTC. Amino acids: CASIGGTSSYEQYF. The J gene is TRBJ2-7, the V gene TRBV6-1; possibly TRBD2 for D (6 bases). This CDR3 contains 14 residues. In germline, CDR1 is MNHNS, CDR2 SASEGT. V was shortened by 7 bases and J by 0 bases, with 13 bases between the two germline ends.

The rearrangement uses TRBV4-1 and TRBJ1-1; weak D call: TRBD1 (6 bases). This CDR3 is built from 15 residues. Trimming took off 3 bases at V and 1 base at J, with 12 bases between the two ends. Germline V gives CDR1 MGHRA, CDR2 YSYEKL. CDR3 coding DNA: TGCGCCAGCAGCCAGTTAGCGGGACAGAACACTGAAGCTTTCTTT. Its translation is CASSQLAGQNTEAFF.

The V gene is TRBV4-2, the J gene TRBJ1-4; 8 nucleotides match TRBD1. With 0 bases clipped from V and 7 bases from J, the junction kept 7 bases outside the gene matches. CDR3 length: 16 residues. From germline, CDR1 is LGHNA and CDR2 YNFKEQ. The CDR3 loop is CASSQDTGGRGEKLFF. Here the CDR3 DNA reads TGTGCCAGCAGCCAAGATACAGGGGGAAGAGGTGAAAAACTGTTTTTT.

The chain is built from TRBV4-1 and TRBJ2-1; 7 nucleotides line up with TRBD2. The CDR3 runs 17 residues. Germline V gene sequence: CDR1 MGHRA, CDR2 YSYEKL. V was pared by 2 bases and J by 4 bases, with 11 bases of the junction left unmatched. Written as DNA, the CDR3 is TGCGCCAGCAGCCAACTCAGGGCGGGAGTAGAGTACAATGAGCAGTTCTTC. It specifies CASSQLRAGVEYNEQFF.

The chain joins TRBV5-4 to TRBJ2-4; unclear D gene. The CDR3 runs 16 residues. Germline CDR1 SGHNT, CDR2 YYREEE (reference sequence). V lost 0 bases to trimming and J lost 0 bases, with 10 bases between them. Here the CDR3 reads CASSLDQSIAKNIQYF. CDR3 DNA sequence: TGTGCCAGCAGCTTGGACCAGTCAATAGCCAAAAACATTCAGTACTTC.

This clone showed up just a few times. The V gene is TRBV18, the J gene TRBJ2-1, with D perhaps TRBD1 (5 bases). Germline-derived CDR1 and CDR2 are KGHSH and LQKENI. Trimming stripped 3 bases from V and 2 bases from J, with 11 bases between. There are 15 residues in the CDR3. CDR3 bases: TGTGCCAGCTCACCTTCAGGGTACGCCTACAATGAGCAGTTCTTC. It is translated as CASSPSGYAYNEQFF.

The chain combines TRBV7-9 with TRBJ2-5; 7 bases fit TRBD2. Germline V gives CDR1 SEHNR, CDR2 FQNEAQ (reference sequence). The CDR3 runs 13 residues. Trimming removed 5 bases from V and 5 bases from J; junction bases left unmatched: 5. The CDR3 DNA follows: TGTGCCAGCAGCCGACTAGCTGGGGAGACCCAGTACTTC. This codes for CASSRLAGETQYF.

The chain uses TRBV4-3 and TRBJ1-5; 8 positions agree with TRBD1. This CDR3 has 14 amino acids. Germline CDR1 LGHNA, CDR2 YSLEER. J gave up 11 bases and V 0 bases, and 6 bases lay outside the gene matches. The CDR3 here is CASSQDRTGLAQHF. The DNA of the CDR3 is TGCGCCAGCAGCCAAGACCGGACAGGGCTGGCCCAGCATTTT.

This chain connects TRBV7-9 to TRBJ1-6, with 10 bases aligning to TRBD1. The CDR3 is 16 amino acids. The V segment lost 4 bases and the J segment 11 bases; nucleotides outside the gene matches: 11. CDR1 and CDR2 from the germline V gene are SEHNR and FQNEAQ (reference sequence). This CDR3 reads CASSSPTGGYGAPLHF. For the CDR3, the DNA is TGTGCCAGCAGCTCTCCGACAGGGGGCTATGGGGCACCCCTCCACTTT.

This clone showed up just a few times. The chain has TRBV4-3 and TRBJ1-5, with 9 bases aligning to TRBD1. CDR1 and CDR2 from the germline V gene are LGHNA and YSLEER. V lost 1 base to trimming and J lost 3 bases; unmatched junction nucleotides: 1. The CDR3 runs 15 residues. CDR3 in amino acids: CASSQGDRDNQPQHF. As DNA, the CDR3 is TGCGCCAGCAGCCAAGGGGACAGGGACAATCAGCCCCAGCATTTT.

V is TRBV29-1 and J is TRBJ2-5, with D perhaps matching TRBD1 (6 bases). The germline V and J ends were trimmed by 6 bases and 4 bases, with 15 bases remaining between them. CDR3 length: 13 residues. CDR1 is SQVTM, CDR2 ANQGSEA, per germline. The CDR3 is CSVHRDLGETQYF. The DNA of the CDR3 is TGCAGCGTACACAGGGATTTAGGAGAGACCCAGTACTTC.

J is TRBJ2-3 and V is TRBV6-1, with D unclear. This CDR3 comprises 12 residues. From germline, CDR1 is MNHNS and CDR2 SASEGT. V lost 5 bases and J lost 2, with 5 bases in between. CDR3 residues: CASSSFTDTQYF. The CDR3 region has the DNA TGTGCCAGCAGTTCCTTCACAGATACGCAGTATTTT.

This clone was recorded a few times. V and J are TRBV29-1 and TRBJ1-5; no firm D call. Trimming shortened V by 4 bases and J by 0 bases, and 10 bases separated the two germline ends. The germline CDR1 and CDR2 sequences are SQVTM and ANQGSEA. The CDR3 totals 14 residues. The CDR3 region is CSVVTANSNQPQHF. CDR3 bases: TGCAGCGTTGTGACTGCCAATAGCAATCAGCCCCAGCATTTT. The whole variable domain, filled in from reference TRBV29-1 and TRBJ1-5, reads SAVISQKPSRDICQRGTSLTIQCQVDSQVTMMFWYRQQPGQSLTLIATANQGSEATYESGFVIDKFPISRPNLTFSTLTVSNMSPEDSSIYLCSVVTANSNQPQHFGDGTRLSIL.

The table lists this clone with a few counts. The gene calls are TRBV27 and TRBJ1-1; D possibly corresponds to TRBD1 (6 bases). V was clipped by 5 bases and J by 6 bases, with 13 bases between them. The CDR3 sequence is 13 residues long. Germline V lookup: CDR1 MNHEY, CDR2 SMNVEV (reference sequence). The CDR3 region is CASSGVQGPEAFF. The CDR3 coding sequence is TGTGCCAGCAGTGGAGTACAGGGACCTGAAGCTTTCTTT.

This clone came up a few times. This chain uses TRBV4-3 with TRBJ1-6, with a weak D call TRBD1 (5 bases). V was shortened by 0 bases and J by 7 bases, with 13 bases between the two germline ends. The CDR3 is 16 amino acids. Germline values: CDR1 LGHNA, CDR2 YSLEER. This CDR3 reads CASSQDSRKGNSPLHF. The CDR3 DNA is TGCGCCAGCAGCCAAGATTCGCGGAAGGGGAATTCACCCCTCCACTTT.

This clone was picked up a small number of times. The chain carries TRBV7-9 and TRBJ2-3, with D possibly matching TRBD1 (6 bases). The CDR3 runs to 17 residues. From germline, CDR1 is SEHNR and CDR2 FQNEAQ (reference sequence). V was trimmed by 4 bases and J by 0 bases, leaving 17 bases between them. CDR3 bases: TGTGCCAGCAGCTCCCCACTTGGGGGCCGGAGCACAGATACGCAGTATTTT. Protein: CASSSPLGGRSTDTQYF.

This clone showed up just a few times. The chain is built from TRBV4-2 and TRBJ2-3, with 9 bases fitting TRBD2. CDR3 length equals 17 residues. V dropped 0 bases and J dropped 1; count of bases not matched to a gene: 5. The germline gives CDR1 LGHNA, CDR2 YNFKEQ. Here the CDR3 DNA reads TGTGCCAGCAGCCAAGATTCGTCTAGCGGGGGCACAGATACGCAGTATTTT. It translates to CASSQDSSSGGTDTQYF.

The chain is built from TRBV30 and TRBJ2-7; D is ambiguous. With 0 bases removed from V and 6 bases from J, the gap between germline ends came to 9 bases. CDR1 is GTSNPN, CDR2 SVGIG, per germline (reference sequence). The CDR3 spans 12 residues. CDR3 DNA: TGTGCCTGGAGTGTACTAACCGGCGAGCAGTACTTC. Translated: CAWSVLTGEQYF.

The CDR3 region is CAISESGGSQPQHF. CDR3 in DNA: TGTGCCATCAGTGAGTCGGGGGGGAGTCAGCCCCAGCATTTT. The V gene is TRBV10-3, the J gene TRBJ1-5; possibly TRBD1 for D (5 bases). This CDR3 region has 14 residues. V was cut by 0 bases and J by 6 bases, with 9 bases left in between. Per germline, CDR1 ENHRY and CDR2 SYGVKD.

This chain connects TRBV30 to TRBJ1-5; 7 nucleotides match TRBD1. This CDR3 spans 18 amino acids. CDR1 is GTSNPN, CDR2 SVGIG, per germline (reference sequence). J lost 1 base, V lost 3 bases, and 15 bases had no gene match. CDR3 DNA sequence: TGTGCCTGGAGCGAGGGTTTGAGGGGGCCCGTGAGCAATCAGCCCCAGCATTTT. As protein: CAWSEGLRGPVSNQPQHF.

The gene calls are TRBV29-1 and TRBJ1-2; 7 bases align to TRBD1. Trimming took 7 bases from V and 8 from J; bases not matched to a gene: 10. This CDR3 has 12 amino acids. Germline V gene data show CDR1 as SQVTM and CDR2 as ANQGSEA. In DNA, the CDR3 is TGCAGCGGGGACCGACAGGGCGACGGCTACACCTTC. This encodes CSGDRQGDGYTF.

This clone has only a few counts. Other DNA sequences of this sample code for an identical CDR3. CDR3 sequence reads: CASTSTDTQYF. The CDR3 nucleotides read TGCGCCAGCACAAGCACAGATACGCAGTATTTT. V is TRBV5-1 and J is TRBJ2-3; D uncertain. Trimming took off 6 bases at V and 0 bases at J, with 2 bases between the two ends. The CDR3 is made up of 11 amino acids. Germline V gives CDR1 SGHRS, CDR2 YFSETQ.